This T cell receptor (beta chain) was obtained from a study of spatial heterogeneity in lung cancer. Study-wide context: PBMC samples from follow-up, when available, were sequenced at a median of about 2 years post-resection. In raw reads, more than 8.5 appearances on average were recorded for each unique TCR and UMI combination.

Germline V CDR1 and CDR2: SQVTM, ANQGSEA. J lost 3 bases, V lost 4 bases, and 2 bases had no gene match. There are 13 residues in the CDR3. Every cDNA TCR molecule received its own unique molecular identifier. MiXCR, run by TCRdb on the 5' RACE reads, gives a single entry per CDR3 protein. The sample carries fewer than 50,000 distinct CDR3 sequences, more than 9% recorded once. Time point described: blood at routine non-recurrence follow-up after resection. Whole RNA, isolated from tumor, nontumor lung or frozen PBMC, was sequenced without prior sorting. This specimen consisted of PBMCs, obtained at follow-up. This receptor was taken from a female donor with early-stage non-small cell lung cancer. This chain uses TRBV29-1 with TRBJ2-2; TRBD1 aligns across 7 bases. The chain's CDR3 is CSVGRGYTGELFF. For the CDR3, the DNA is TGCAGCGTTGGCAGGGGGTACACCGGGGAGCTGTTTTTT.